Following are 27 T cell receptor beta chains from one sample sequenced in a study of T cell changes during pregnancy in multiple sclerosis. Libraries were prepared by immunoSEQ multiplex PCR; TCRdb keeps only in-frame clonotypes and omits some of them. Here the sample spans roughly 41,000 clones, around nine tenths being singletons. The starting material was CD8+ T cells from peripheral blood mononuclear cells, obtained in the third trimester of pregnancy. The receptor set was obtained from a female donor with multiple sclerosis, enrolled in a pregnancy study.

The genes are TRBV11-3 and TRBJ2-2; 10 nucleotides agree with TRBD2. Unmatched junction bases numbered 2, after V lost 1 base and J lost 6 bases. The CDR3 is 15 residues long. Germline-derived CDR1 and CDR2 are SGHNT and YENEEA. CDR3 in amino acids: CASSLVSGGPGELFF. CDR3 nucleotide sequence: TGTGCCAGCAGCTTAGTTAGCGGGGGGCCCGGGGAGCTGTTTTTT.

This clone has just one count. The J gene is TRBJ1-2, the V gene TRBV10-3, with 7 bases matching TRBD1. The trim removed 8 bases at V and 0 bases at J, leaving 3 bases unmatched. CDR1 ENHRY and CDR2 SYGVKD come from the germline V gene. The CDR3 contains 13 residues. CDR3 nucleotides: TGTGCCATCGGCGGGACAGCTAACTATGGCTACACCTTC. Its translation is CAIGGTANYGYTF.

This clone was seen a few times. The chain is built from TRBV6-1 and TRBJ1-6; tentatively, D is TRBD1 (5 bases). The germline V gene has CDR1 MNHNS and CDR2 SASEGT. CDR3 size: 16 residues. V was pared by 3 bases and J by 3 bases, with 12 bases between. CDR3 amino acids: CASSDKGAGYNSPLHF. The CDR3 region has the DNA TGTGCCAGCAGTGACAAAGGGGCCGGCTATAATTCACCCCTCCACTTT.

This chain uses TRBV11-2 with TRBJ2-1; D may be TRBD2 (6 bases). Trimming pared 5 bases from V and 7 bases from J, leaving 27 bases between. The CDR3 is 18 residues long. Germline V gene data show CDR1 as SGHAT and CDR2 as FQNNGV. CDR3 amino acids: CASSPPRGSGPEGNEQFF. For the CDR3, the DNA is TGTGCCAGCAGCCCACCCCGGGGTAGCGGCCCTGAAGGGAATGAGCAGTTCTTC.

The V gene is TRBV27, the J gene TRBJ1-1; D gene uncertain. The CDR3 covers 12 residues. Germline-derived CDR1 and CDR2 are MNHEY and SMNVEV (reference sequence). Trimming took off 10 bases at V and 1 base at J, with 10 bases between the two ends. The DNA for the CDR3 is TGTGCCACCTCGACGGGGAACACTGAAGCTTTCTTT. Protein: CATSTGNTEAFF.

V is TRBV4-1 and J is TRBJ1-1; D ambiguous. V lost 3 bases and J 5 bases, leaving 13 bases between the germline ends. The length of the CDR3 is 14 residues. Germline CDR1 reads MGHRA; CDR2 reads YSYEKL. The CDR3: CASSQGAGTTEAFF. CDR3 DNA sequence: TGCGCCAGCAGCCAGGGAGCTGGAACAACTGAAGCTTTCTTT.

In regard to this clone: Other nucleotide sequences in the sample specify the same CDR3. This sequence joins TRBV7-3 and TRBJ1-2, with 9 nucleotides matching TRBD1. Trimming took 5 bases from V and 6 from J; bases not matched to a gene: 4. Per germline, CDR1 SGHTA and CDR2 FQGTGA. This CDR3 comprises 13 residues. The CDR3 loop is CASSLGQGHGYTF. The DNA for the CDR3 is TGTGCCAGCAGCCTAGGACAGGGGCATGGCTACACCTTC.

The V gene is TRBV7-3, the J gene TRBJ2-5, with 9 bases lining up with TRBD1. This CDR3 is 13 amino acids long. The germline CDR1 and CDR2 sequences are SGHTA and FQGTGA. Trimming at V came to 3 bases and at J to 4 bases, leaving 0 bases not matched to a gene. The CDR3 DNA reads as TGTGCCAGCAGCTTGACAGGGGGAGAGACCCAGTACTTC. Its translation is CASSLTGGETQYF.

This clone has only one observation. This could be a read error, since a much larger clone is one nucleotide away. V usage is TRBV7-9 and J usage is TRBJ2-3, with 9 bases fitting TRBD2. CDR3 size: 15 residues. Trimming at V came to 5 bases and at J to 1 base, leaving 4 bases not matched to a gene. CDR1 SEHNR and CDR2 FQNEAQ come from the germline V gene (reference sequence). CDR3 bases: TGTGCCAGCAGCGTCATAGCGGGGGGCACAGATACGCAGTATTTT. Its translation: CASSVIAGGTDTQYF.

The rearrangement joins TRBV15 to TRBJ1-1; unclear D gene. The CDR3 is 13 amino acids. Trimming shortened V by 3 bases and J by 3 bases, and 8 bases separated the two germline ends. The germline V gene encodes CDR1 LNHNV and CDR2 YYDKDF (reference sequence). The CDR3 sequence is CATSRGTDTEAFF. CDR3 nucleotide sequence: TGTGCCACCAGCAGGGGCACCGACACTGAAGCTTTCTTT.

This chain joins TRBV6-4 and TRBJ2-1; no clear D gene. The CDR3 spans 11 residues. Trimming cost V 4 bases and J 10 bases, with 8 bases left between them. Germline CDR1 MRHNA, CDR2 SNTAGT. The CDR3 here is CASSGDGEQFF. The CDR3 nucleotides are TGTGCCAGCAGTGGCGACGGGGAGCAGTTCTTC.

V usage is TRBV1 and J usage is TRBJ2-2; the tabulated D call, TRBD2, remains unverified against the DNA. TRBV1 is listed as a pseudogene. The CDR3 contains 17 residues. This CDR3 reads CTSSQDMRGVDTGELFF. The CDR3 DNA reads as TGCACCAGCAGCCAAGATATGCGGGGGGTAGACACCGGGGAGCTGTTTTTT.

The rearrangement uses TRBV4-1 and TRBJ2-7; 10 bases are shared with TRBD2. The V segment lost 1 base and the J segment 6 bases; nucleotides outside the gene matches: 6. CDR3 length: 15 residues. Germline CDR1 and CDR2: MGHRA and YSYEKL. The CDR3 DNA follows: TGCGCCAGCAGCCAAGTCCTAGCGGGAGATCTCGAGCAGTACTTC. Its protein is CASSQVLAGDLEQYF.

The table lists this clone with a count of one. This rearrangement joins TRBV4-3 to TRBJ2-7; 7 bases line up with TRBD1. CDR3 length equals 15 residues. Germline V CDR1 and CDR2: LGHNA, YSLEER. With V trimmed by 0 bases and J by 0 bases, 2 bases remained unmatched. Here the CDR3 reads CASSQEGGISYEQYF. Written as DNA, the CDR3 is TGCGCCAGCAGCCAAGAAGGGGGCATCTCCTACGAGCAGTACTTC.

The chain combines TRBV6-1 with TRBJ2-1; 9 nucleotides match TRBD2. The length of the CDR3 is 15 residues. Germline values: CDR1 MNHNS, CDR2 SASEGT. V lost 4 bases and J lost 4; bases outside the gene matches: 5. The CDR3 DNA reads as TGTGCCAGCAGTGTTAGCGGGGGTTCTTACAATGAGCAGTTCTTC. It translates to CASSVSGGSYNEQFF.

The V call is TRBV4-1, the J call TRBJ2-1, with D possibly being TRBD2 (5 bases). In germline, CDR1 is MGHRA, CDR2 YSYEKL. Trimming pared 3 bases from V and 2 bases from J, leaving 14 bases between. The CDR3 sequence is 16 residues long. The CDR3 DNA follows: TGCGCCAGCAGCCAGGGAGACTCTCCGACCTACAATGAGCAGTTCTTC. This encodes CASSQGDSPTYNEQFF.

The chain carries TRBV27 and TRBJ2-7, with 7 bases lining up with TRBD1. V shed 0 bases and J 4 bases; nucleotides not matched to a gene: 9. Germline lookup yields CDR1 MNHEY and CDR2 SMNVEV (reference sequence). This CDR3 is 16 amino acids long. The CDR3 region has the DNA TGTGCCAGCAGTTTATCTCAGGGGGAAGTCGGATACGAGCAGTACTTC. This gives the protein CASSLSQGEVGYEQYF.

The chain couples TRBV7-9 to TRBJ1-1, with TRBD1 as a possible D gene (5 bases). The CDR3 runs 14 residues. V dropped 0 bases and J dropped 4 bases, with 9 bases sitting between them. The germline CDR1 and CDR2 sequences are SEHNR and FQNEAQ (reference sequence). CDR3 residues: CASSLAREGTEAFF. DNA for the CDR3: TGTGCCAGCAGCTTAGCCAGGGAAGGCACTGAAGCTTTCTTT.

The rearrangement joins TRBV7-2 to TRBJ2-1; D is unresolved. The CDR3 extends over 17 amino acids. Trimming took 1 base from V and 0 from J, leaving 13 bases between them. Looked up from germline, CDR1 is SGHTA and CDR2 is FQGNSA. The CDR3 DNA is TGTGCCAGCAGCTTAGATAGTCGGGTCTCCTCCTACAATGAGCAGTTCTTC. Amino acid sequence: CASSLDSRVSSYNEQFF.

V usage is TRBV5-6 and J usage is TRBJ1-6, with TRBD1 as a possible D gene (6 bases). The CDR3 covers 14 residues. Trimming pared 2 bases from V and 7 bases from J, leaving 10 bases between. Germline-derived CDR1 and CDR2 are SGHDT and YYEEEE. CDR3 bases: TGTGCCAGCAGCTTAATACAGGGAAATTCACCCCTCCACTTT. Translating it yields CASSLIQGNSPLHF.

Of note for this clone: Other DNA sequences from this sample encode an identical CDR3 as well. The chain combines TRBV30 with TRBJ2-7; TRBD2 might be the D (6 bases). Trimming pared 8 bases from V and 12 bases from J, leaving 20 bases between. The length of the CDR3 is 11 residues. Looked up from germline, CDR1 is GTSNPN and CDR2 is SVGIG (reference sequence). CDR3 nucleotides: TGTGCCGCCGGCGGGACTGCCGTTTTGTACTTC. As protein: CAAGGTAVLYF.

V and J are TRBV4-3 and TRBJ1-1, with TRBD1 matching 7 bases. The V and J ends lost 0 bases and 0 bases, in that order; junction bases with no gene match: 13. CDR3 length: 19 amino acids. In germline, CDR1 is LGHNA, CDR2 YSLEER. In DNA, the CDR3 is TGCGCCAGCAGCCAAGATAATGTTGGGGACAGCTTTATGAACACTGAAGCTTTCTTT. Its protein product is CASSQDNVGDSFMNTEAFF.

DNA for the CDR3: TGTGCCTGGAGTACAGGGGGCGGGTACGAGCAGTACTTC. This translates into CAWSTGGGYEQYF. The chain links TRBV30 to TRBJ2-7; 9 bases align to TRBD1. Germline V gives CDR1 GTSNPN, CDR2 SVGIG (reference sequence). There are 13 residues in the CDR3. V dropped 2 bases and J dropped 4; count of bases not matched to a gene: 3. The full variable domain, with the rest looked up from reference TRBV30 and TRBJ2-7, is SQTIHQWPATLVQPVGSPLSLECTVEGTSNPNLYWYRQAAGRGLQLLFYSVGIGQISSEVPQNLSASRPQDRQFILSSKKLLLSDSGFYLCAWSTGGGYEQYFGPGTRLTVT.

V and J are TRBV15 and TRBJ2-7; 8 bases map to TRBD1. CDR3 length: 15 residues. J lost 3 bases, V lost 0 bases, and 4 bases had no gene match. The germline V gene has CDR1 LNHNV and CDR2 YYDKDF (reference sequence). The CDR3, as DNA: TGTGCCACCAGCAGAGAGTGGACAGGGAGCTACGAGCAGTACTTC. Translated, it gives CATSREWTGSYEQYF.

CDR3 bases: TGTGCCAGCAGCGTAGGAGGAGATATGAACACTGAAGCTTTCTTT. Translation gives CASSVGGDMNTEAFF. The chain is built from TRBV9 and TRBJ1-1; D is unresolved. The germline V gene encodes CDR1 SGDLS and CDR2 YYNGEE. V was shortened by 0 bases and J by 0 bases, with 9 bases between the two germline ends. This CDR3 is built from 15 residues.

This clone was observed a few times. The chain employs TRBV6-5 and TRBJ1-2; D gene uncertain. The germline V gene encodes CDR1 MNHEY and CDR2 SVGAGI. V gave up 1 base and J gave up 8 bases, with 11 bases separating them. CDR3 length: 13 residues. For the CDR3, the DNA is TGTGCCAGCAGTTACTATCGGGGAAGCGGCTACACCTTC. Amino acids: CASSYYRGSGYTF.

The V and J genes are TRBV19 and TRBJ1-5; TRBD1 agrees at 9 bases. The CDR3 is 15 amino acids. V shed 4 bases and J 5 bases; nucleotides not matched to a gene: 6. Germline V gene lookup returns CDR1 LNHDA and CDR2 SQIVND (reference sequence). The CDR3 sequence is CASSRDREGYQPQHF. CDR3 in DNA: TGTGCCAGTAGTAGGGACAGGGAAGGGTATCAGCCCCAGCATTTT. Complete variable domain (other parts from reference TRBV19 and TRBJ1-5): DGGITQSPKYLFRKEGQNVTLSCEQNLNHDAMYWYRQDPGQGLRLIYYSQIVNDFQKGDIAEGYSVSREKKESFPLTVTSAQKNPTAFYLCASSRDREGYQPQHFGDGTRLSIL.